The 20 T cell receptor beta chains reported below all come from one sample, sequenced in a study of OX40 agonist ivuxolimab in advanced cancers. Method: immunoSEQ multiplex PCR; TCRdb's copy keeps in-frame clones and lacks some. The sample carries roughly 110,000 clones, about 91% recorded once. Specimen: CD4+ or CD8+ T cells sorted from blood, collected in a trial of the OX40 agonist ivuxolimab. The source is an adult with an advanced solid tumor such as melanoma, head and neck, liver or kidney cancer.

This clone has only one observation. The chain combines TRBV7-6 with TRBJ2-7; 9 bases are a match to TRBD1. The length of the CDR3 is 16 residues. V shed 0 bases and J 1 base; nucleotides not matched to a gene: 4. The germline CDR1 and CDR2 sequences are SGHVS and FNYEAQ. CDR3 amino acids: CASSLAVQGASYEQYF. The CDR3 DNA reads TGTGCCAGCAGCTTAGCGGTACAGGGGGCATCCTACGAGCAGTACTTC.

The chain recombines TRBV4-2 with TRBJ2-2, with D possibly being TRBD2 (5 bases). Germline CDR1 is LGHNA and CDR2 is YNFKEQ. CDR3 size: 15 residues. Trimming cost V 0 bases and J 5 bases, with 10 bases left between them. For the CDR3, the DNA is TGTGCCAGCAGCCAAGAAACGGGATTAACCGGGGAGCTGTTTTTT. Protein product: CASSQETGLTGELFF.

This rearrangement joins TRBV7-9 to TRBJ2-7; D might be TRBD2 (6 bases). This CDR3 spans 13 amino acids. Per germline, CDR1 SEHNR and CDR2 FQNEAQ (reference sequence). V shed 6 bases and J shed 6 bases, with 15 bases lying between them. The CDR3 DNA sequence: TGTGCCAGCAGTGTAGGAGGAGGGGCCGAGCAGTACTTC. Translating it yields CASSVGGGAEQYF.

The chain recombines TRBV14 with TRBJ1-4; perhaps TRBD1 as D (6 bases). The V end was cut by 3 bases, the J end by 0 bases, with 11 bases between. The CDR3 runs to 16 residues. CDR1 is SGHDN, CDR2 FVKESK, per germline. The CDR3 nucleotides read TGTGCCAGCAGCCAGAGGAGGGGGGCAACTAATGAAAAACTGTTTTTT. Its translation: CASSQRRGATNEKLFF.

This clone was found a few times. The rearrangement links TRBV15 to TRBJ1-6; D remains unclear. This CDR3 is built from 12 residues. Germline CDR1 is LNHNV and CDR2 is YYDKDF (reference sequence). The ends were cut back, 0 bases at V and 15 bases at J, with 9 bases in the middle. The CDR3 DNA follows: TGTGCCACCAGCAGAGACGGAACTCACCTCCACTTT. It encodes CATSRDGTHLHF.

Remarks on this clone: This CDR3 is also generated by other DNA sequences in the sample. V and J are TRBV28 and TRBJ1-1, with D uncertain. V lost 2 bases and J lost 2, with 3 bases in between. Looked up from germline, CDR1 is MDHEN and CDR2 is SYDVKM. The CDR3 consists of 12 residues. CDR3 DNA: TGTGCCAGCAGTTTACTTAACACTGAAGCTTTCTTT. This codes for CASSLLNTEAFF. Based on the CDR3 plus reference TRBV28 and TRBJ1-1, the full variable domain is DVKVTQSSRYLVKRTGEKVFLECVQDMDHENMFWYRQDPGLGLRLIYFSYDVKMKEKGDIPEGYSVSREKKERFSLILESASTNQTSMYLCASSLLNTEAFFGQGTRLTVV.

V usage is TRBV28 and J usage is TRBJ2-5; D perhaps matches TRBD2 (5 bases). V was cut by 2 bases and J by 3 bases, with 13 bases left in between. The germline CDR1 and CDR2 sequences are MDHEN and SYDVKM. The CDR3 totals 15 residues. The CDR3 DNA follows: TGTGCCAGCAGTTTAGGAGGCGGCCTAAAAGAGACCCAGTACTTC. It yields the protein CASSLGGGLKETQYF.

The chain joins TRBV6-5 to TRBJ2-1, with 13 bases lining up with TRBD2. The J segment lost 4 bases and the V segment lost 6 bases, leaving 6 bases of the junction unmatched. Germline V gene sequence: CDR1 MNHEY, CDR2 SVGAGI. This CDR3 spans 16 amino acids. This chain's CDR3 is CASSYGTSGAYNEQFF. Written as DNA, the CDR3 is TGTGCCAGCAGCTACGGGACTAGCGGGGCGTACAATGAGCAGTTCTTC.

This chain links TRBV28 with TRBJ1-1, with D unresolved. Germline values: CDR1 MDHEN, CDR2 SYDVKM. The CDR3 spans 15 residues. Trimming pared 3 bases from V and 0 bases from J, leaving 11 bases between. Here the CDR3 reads CASSLTLWVNTEAFF. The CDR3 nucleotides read TGTGCCAGCAGTTTGACCCTATGGGTGAACACTGAAGCTTTCTTT.

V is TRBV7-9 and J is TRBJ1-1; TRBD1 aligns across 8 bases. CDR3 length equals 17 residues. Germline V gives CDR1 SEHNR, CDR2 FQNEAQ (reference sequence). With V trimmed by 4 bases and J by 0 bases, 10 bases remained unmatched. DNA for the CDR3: TGTGCCAGCAGCTCATACGTCGAGGGACAGGTGAACACTGAAGCTTTCTTT. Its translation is CASSSYVEGQVNTEAFF.

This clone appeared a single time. The CDR3 coding sequence is TGTGCCAGCAGCACGGGACGGTATGGCTACACCTTC. Translating gives CASSTGRYGYTF. The chain links TRBV28 to TRBJ1-2; TRBD1 is a possible D gene (5 bases). From germline, CDR1 is MDHEN and CDR2 SYDVKM. CDR3 length: 12 residues. V dropped 6 bases and J dropped 5 bases, with 10 bases sitting between them.

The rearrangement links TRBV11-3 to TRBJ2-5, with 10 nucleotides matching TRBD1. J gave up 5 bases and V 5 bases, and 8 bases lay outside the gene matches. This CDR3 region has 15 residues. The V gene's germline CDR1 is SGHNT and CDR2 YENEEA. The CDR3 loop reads CASSTRRTGGETQYF. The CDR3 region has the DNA TGTGCCAGCAGCACTAGGCGGACAGGGGGGGAGACCCAGTACTTC.

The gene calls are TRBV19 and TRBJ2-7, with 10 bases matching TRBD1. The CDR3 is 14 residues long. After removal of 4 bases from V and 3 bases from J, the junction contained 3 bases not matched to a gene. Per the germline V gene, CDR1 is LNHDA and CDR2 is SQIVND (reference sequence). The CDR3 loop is CASSSGTGDYEQYF. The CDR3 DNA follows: TGTGCCAGTAGTAGTGGGACAGGGGACTACGAGCAGTACTTC.

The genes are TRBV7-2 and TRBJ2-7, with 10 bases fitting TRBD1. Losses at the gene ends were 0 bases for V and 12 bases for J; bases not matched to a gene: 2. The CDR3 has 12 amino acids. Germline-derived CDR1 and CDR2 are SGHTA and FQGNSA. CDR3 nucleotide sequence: TGTGCCAGCAGCTTAGCTGGGACAGGGGTGTACTTC. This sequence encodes CASSLAGTGVYF.

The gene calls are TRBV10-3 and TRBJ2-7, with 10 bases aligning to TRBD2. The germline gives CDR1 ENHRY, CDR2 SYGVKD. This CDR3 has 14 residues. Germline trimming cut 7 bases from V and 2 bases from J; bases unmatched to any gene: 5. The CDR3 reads CAITSGSHPYEQYF. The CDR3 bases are TGTGCCATCACTAGCGGGAGTCATCCCTACGAGCAGTACTTC.

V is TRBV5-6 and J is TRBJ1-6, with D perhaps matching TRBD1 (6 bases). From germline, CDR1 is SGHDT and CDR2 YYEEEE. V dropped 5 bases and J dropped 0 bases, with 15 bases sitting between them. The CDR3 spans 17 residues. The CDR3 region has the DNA TGTGCCAGCAGTTTACAGGGTGTCGGCTCCTATAATTCACCCCTCCACTTT. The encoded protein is CASSLQGVGSYNSPLHF.

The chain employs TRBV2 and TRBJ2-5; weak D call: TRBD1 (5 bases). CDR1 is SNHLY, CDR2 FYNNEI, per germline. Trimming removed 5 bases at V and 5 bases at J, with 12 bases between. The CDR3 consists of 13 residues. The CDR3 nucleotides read TGTGCCAGCAGTCAGGGTTCGAGGGAGACCCAGTACTTC. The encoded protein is CASSQGSRETQYF.

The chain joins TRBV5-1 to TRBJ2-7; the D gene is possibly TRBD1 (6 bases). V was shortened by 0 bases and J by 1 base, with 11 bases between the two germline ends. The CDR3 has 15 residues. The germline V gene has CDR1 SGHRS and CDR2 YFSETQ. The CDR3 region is CASSLGAGVSYEQYF. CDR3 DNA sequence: TGCGCCAGCAGCTTGGGGGCAGGGGTGTCCTACGAGCAGTACTTC.

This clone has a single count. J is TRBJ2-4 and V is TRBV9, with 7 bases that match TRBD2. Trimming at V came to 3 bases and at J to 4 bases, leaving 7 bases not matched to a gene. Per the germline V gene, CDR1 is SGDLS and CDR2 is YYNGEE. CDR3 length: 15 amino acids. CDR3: CASSGAGTKKNIQYF. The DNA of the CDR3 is TGTGCCAGCAGCGGAGCCGGGACTAAAAAAAACATTCAGTACTTC.

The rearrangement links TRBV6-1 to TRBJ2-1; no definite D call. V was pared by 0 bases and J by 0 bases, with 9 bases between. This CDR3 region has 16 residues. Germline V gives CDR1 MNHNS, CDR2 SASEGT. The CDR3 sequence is CASSEAYSSSYNEQFF. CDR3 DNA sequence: TGTGCCAGCAGTGAAGCGTACTCCAGCTCCTACAATGAGCAGTTCTTC.